Listed below are T cell receptor beta chains from one sample, sequenced in a study of cytomegalovirus exposure and HLA in healthy donors. The repertoire was sequenced with immunoSEQ multiplex PCR; TCRdb's copy has only in-frame clones and lacks some. The table shows approximately 65,000 clones, with 95% to 96% occurring only once. Sequenced input: PBMCs. Receptors originate from a young woman in good health and CMV-seropositive. The CDR3 runs from the conserved cysteine through the conserved F or W. Each record gives: J gene, CDR3 length, D gene, V gene, clone size, CDR3 protein, CDR3 DNA. A D gene is named only where the DNA matches it firmly. Size is omitted from some rows. Given values are once, few, many or a class for expanded clones.

TRBJ2-1,15,TRBD1,TRBV7-2,NA,CASSFRQGYWNEQFF,TGTGCCAGCAGCTTTAGACAGGGTTATTGGAATGAGCAGTTCTTC
TRBJ2-7,13,TRBD1,TRBV5-1,NA,CASSFTGGGEQYF,TGCGCCAGCAGCTTTACAGGGGGCGGCGAGCAGTACTTC
TRBJ2-2,16,TRBD2,TRBV7-9,NA,CASSPGSGGTSGELFF,TGTGCCAGCAGCCCGGGTAGCGGGGGAACGAGCGGGGAGCTGTTTTTT
TRBJ2-3,14,TRBD2,TRBV5-1,NA,CASTLAEKADTQYF,TGCGCCAGCACACTAGCGGAGAAGGCAGATACGCAGTATTTT
TRBJ1-2,14,TRBD1,TRBV6-1,NA,CASSPGTGNYGYTF,TGTGCCAGCAGCCCCGGGACAGGCAACTATGGCTACACCTTC
TRBJ1-2,17,TRBD1,TRBV4-1,NA,CASSPRDRGVGNYGYTF,TGCGCCAGCAGCCCGAGGGACAGGGGAGTGGGAAACTATGGCTACACCTTC
TRBJ1-1,14,NA,TRBV7-9,NA,CASSLSGIKTEAFF,TGTGCCAGCAGCTTATCAGGGATCAAGACTGAAGCTTTCTTT
TRBJ2-1,11,NA,TRBV7-9,NA,CASSFETREFF,TGTGCCAGCAGCTTTGAAACTAGAGAGTTCTTC
TRBJ2-1,14,NA,TRBV19,NA,CASSLAGSYNEQFF,TGTGCCAGTAGCTTGGCGGGCTCCTACAATGAGCAGTTCTTC
TRBJ1-5,16,NA,TRBV4-2,NA,CASSQDLGISNQPQHF,TGTGCCAGCAGCCAAGATCTGGGCATTAGCAATCAGCCCCAGCATTTT
TRBJ2-4,14,NA,TRBV5-4,once,CASSLEPEGLVQYF,TGTGCCAGCAGCTTGGAACCCGAGGGCCTCGTTCAGTACTTC
TRBJ1-5,16,NA,TRBV9,NA,CASSFPQGNSNQPQHF,TGTGCCAGCAGCTTTCCACAGGGTAATAGCAATCAGCCCCAGCATTTT
TRBJ2-1,14,TRBD2,TRBV7-2,NA,CASTGLAGKHEQFF,TGTGCCAGCACTGGGCTAGCGGGAAAACATGAGCAGTTCTTC
TRBJ2-7,15,TRBD1,TRBV5-6,NA,CASSSIGTGTYEQYF,TGTGCCAGCAGCTCAATCGGGACAGGGACCTACGAGCAGTACTTC
TRBJ2-2,15,TRBD1,TRBV7-7,once,CASSSDRGRDRELFF,TGTGCTAGCAGTTCTGACAGGGGTAGGGACAGGGAGCTGTTTTTT
TRBJ2-7,14,TRBD1,TRBV18,once,CASSSGQGAYEQYF,TGTGCCAGCTCATCAGGACAGGGGGCCTACGAGCAGTACTTC
TRBJ2-5,15,TRBD1,TRBV5-4,NA,CASSVDRGYQETQYF,TGTGCCAGCAGCGTCGACAGGGGGTACCAAGAGACCCAGTACTTC
TRBJ2-5,11,NA,TRBV29-1,NA,CSVDFGETQYF,TGCAGCGTCGATTTCGGGGAGACCCAGTACTTC
TRBJ1-2,12,TRBD1,TRBV7-9,once,CASSSDRVGYTF,TGTGCCAGCAGCTCGGACAGGGTGGGCTACACCTTC
TRBJ2-2,16,TRBD2,TRBV2,once,CASSRQAGEETGELFF,TGTGCCAGCAGTCGTCAGGCGGGAGAAGAAACCGGGGAGCTGTTTTTT
TRBJ2-5,14,TRBD2,TRBV9,NA,CASGAGGPGETQYF,TGTGCCAGCGGAGCGGGAGGGCCGGGAGAGACCCAGTACTTC
TRBJ2-4,12,NA,TRBV5-1,NA,CASSLEGDIQYF,TGCGCCAGCAGCCTGGAGGGAGACATTCAGTACTTC
TRBJ2-7,14,NA,TRBV11-2,few,CASSLAPTYYEQYF,TGTGCCAGCAGCTTAGCCCCGACTTATTACGAGCAGTACTTC
TRBJ2-1,12,TRBD2,TRBV29-1,NA,CSVPTGGNEQFF,TGCAGCGTCCCCACGGGGGGGAATGAGCAGTTCTTC
TRBJ2-7,15,TRBD2,TRBV6-1,NA,CASRGSGSAVYEQYF,TGTGCCAGCAGGGGTAGCGGGAGTGCGGTTTACGAGCAGTACTTC
TRBJ2-7,14,NA,TRBV27,NA,CASSLSGQPREQYF,TGTGCCAGCAGTTTATCCGGACAGCCGCGCGAGCAGTACTTC
TRBJ2-2,14,TRBD1,TRBV5-5,NA,CASSRSTGTGELFF,TGTGCCAGCAGCCGATCGACAGGGACCGGGGAGCTGTTTTTT
TRBJ2-1,16,TRBD2,TRBV7-6,once,CASSSSLGGSGYEQFF,TGTGCCAGCAGCTCATCCCTCGGCGGGAGTGGCTATGAGCAGTTCTTC
TRBJ2-5,11,NA,TRBV11-2,NA,CASSQGGTQYF,TGTGCCAGCAGCCAGGGCGGGACCCAGTACTTC
TRBJ1-2,13,NA,TRBV25-1,NA,CASSDSSSYGYTF,TGTGCCAGCAGTGATTCTTCCTCGTATGGCTACACCTTC
TRBJ1-3,14,NA,TRBV2,NA,CASRSGTIGNTIYF,TGTGCCAGCAGGTCCGGGACAATAGGAAACACCATATATTTT
TRBJ1-3,13,NA,TRBV11-3,NA,CASAGNAGNTIYF,TGTGCCAGCGCAGGGAATGCTGGAAACACCATATATTTT
TRBJ1-2,13,NA,TRBV28,NA,CASSVTMTYGYTF,TGTGCCAGCAGTGTGACGATGACATATGGCTACACCTTC
TRBJ1-2,16,TRBD1,TRBV5-6,NA,CASSLAPGQGGYGYTF,TGTGCCAGCAGCTTGGCCCCGGGACAGGGCGGCTATGGCTACACCTTC
TRBJ2-7,14,NA,TRBV7-2,once,CASSYPLSPEEQYF,TGTGCCAGCAGCTACCCCCTTAGCCCCGAGGAGCAGTACTTC
TRBJ2-5,14,TRBD2,TRBV7-7,NA,CASSLEAGAGTQYF,TGTGCTAGCAGCTTAGAAGCGGGGGCCGGGACCCAGTACTTC
TRBJ2-7,15,TRBD1,TRBV5-1,NA,CASSWSGDRGYEQYF,TGCGCCAGCAGCTGGTCCGGGGACAGGGGCTACGAGCAGTACTTC
TRBJ1-1,16,TRBD1,TRBV23-1,NA,CASSQGDRDARTEAFF,TGCGCCAGCAGCCAAGGAGACAGGGATGCACGCACTGAAGCTTTCTTT
TRBJ2-1,16,TRBD2,TRBV27,NA,CASSLLGLAGVPEQFF,TGTGCCAGCAGTTTATTAGGACTAGCGGGAGTGCCTGAGCAGTTCTTC
TRBJ2-3,15,NA,TRBV11-2,NA,CASSLRGGRTDTQYF,TGTGCCAGCAGCTTAAGAGGAGGACGCACAGATACGCAGTATTTT
TRBJ2-3,14,NA,TRBV11-3,NA,CASSFGGNRDTQYF,TGTGCCAGCAGCTTCGGCGGGAACAGGGATACGCAGTATTTT
TRBJ1-1,13,NA,TRBV4-1,NA,CASIGHLNTEAFF,TGCGCCAGCATTGGACACCTGAACACTGAAGCTTTCTTT